This T cell receptor (beta chain) was documented in a study of shared clonotypes between healthy human individuals. Study observations and caveats: Around 5% was the fraction of naive CD4 clonotypes found shared across four donors. Relative to their counterparts shared across all four donors, non-shared clonotypes exhibited diminished generation probabilities.

TCRdb's table, derived via immunoSEQ multiplex PCR, lists solely in-frame clones and lacks some. The sample records 2 million to 2.5 million clones, 90% to 96% being singletons. The CDR3 totals 13 residues. V lost 8 bases and J 2 bases, leaving 11 bases between the germline ends. The germline V gene encodes CDR1 SGHAT and CDR2 FQNNGV. Every contributor of samples was a Caucasian grown-up residing in Nashville, Tennessee. Remarks on this clone: Its antigen is still unknown.

This TCR derives from a man between 18 and 35 years old in good health. The sample was naive CD4+ T cells sorted from blood. Specified subset: CD45RA+ positively selected. This chain links TRBV11-2 with TRBJ2-3; D possibly matches TRBD1 or TRBD2 (6 bases each). The CDR3 is CASQGRSTDTQYF. Written as DNA, the CDR3 is TGTGCCAGCCAGGGGAGGTCCACAGATACGCAGTATTTT.